What follows are 16 T cell receptor beta chains derived from one specimen sequenced in a study of regulatory T cells in long-lasting Graves disease. As for time point: persistent/refractory GD, antithyroid drugs over 5 years with positive TRAb. The TCR library was prepared using RNA isolated from PBMCs. Researchers made TCR beta libraries by using iRepertoire HTBI primers and running Arm-PCR on CDR3 regions. TCRdb reanalysed the multiplex PCR reads using MiXCR and keeps one entry per CDR3 protein. Here the sample spans 500,000 to 700,000 distinct CDR3 sequences, around 32% being singletons. The source material was peripheral blood mononuclear cells (PBMCs), sampled when the disease was refractory, from a patient treated with antithyroid drugs. Receptors originate from a female donor with Graves disease.

At least ten counts were recorded for this clonotype. The chain employs TRBV6-5 and TRBJ1-2, with D possibly matching TRBD1 (5 bases). V lost 0 bases, J lost 2 bases, and 10 bases lay in between. The CDR3 runs to 15 residues. The V gene's germline CDR1 is MNHEY and CDR2 SVGAGI. The CDR3: CASSYSPGQNYGYTF. The CDR3 DNA follows: TGTGCCAGCAGTTACTCGCCGGGGCAGAACTATGGCTACACCTTC.

The chain employs TRBV20-1 and TRBJ2-5; perhaps TRBD1 as D (6 bases). There are 14 residues in the CDR3. The germline V and J ends were trimmed by 6 bases and 5 bases, with 19 bases remaining between them. CDR1 is DFQATT and CDR2 is SNEGSKA in the germline V gene (reference sequence). In DNA, the CDR3 is TGCAGTGCCAGGCAGGGACAAGCGGCGGAGACCCAGTACTTC. It codes for CSARQGQAAETQYF.

This clonotype was observed many times. The chain links TRBV28 to TRBJ1-1, with TRBD1 identical over 7 bases. Germline-derived CDR1 and CDR2 are MDHEN and SYDVKM. With V trimmed by 6 bases and J by 8 bases, 6 bases remained unmatched. CDR3 length: 12 amino acids. CDR3 bases: TGTGCCAGCAGCTCTCGACAGGGCGAAGCTTTCTTT. Translated, it gives CASSSRQGEAFF.

This clonotype has just a few counts. The V call is TRBV19, the J call TRBJ1-1; a possible D gene is TRBD1 (5 bases). V shed 7 bases and J shed 4 bases, with 16 bases lying between them. CDR1 is LNHDA, CDR2 SQIVND, per germline (reference sequence). CDR3 length: 14 residues. CDR3 amino acids: CASTAQGGITEAFF. The CDR3 DNA reads as TGTGCCAGTACCGCTCAGGGAGGTATCACTGAAGCTTTCTTT.

V gene TRBV5-5 combines with J gene TRBJ1-2; perhaps TRBD1 as D (5 bases). Trimming stripped 5 bases from V and 5 bases from J, with 13 bases between. CDR1 SGHKS and CDR2 YYEKEE come from the germline V gene (reference sequence). The CDR3 has 13 amino acids. For the CDR3, the DNA is TGTGCCAGCAGTTTAAGTCCAGGGTATGGCTACACCTTC. Translation: CASSLSPGYGYTF.

This clonotype was counted between two and nine times. The CDR3, as DNA: TGTGCCAGCAGTGAGTTGGGATTTGTTGAGCAGTTCTTC. It encodes CASSELGFVEQFF. The chain carries TRBV2 and TRBJ2-1; no clear D. The CDR3 is 13 amino acids. The germline V gene encodes CDR1 SNHLY and CDR2 FYNNEI. The ends were cut back, 3 bases at V and 9 bases at J, with 12 bases in the middle.

In DNA, the CDR3 is TGTGCCAGCAGCGCCCTGGCTGGGGGAGCCAAAAACATTCAGTACTTC. This gives the protein CASSALAGGAKNIQYF. The chain uses TRBV9 and TRBJ2-4, with D possibly called TRBD1 or TRBD2 (5 bases each). Germline-derived CDR1 and CDR2 are SGDLS and YYNGEE. The V end lost 3 bases, the J end lost 0 bases, and 13 bases lay between the germline ends. The CDR3 runs to 16 residues.

This clonotype was detected many times. The chain links TRBV2 to TRBJ1-2, with 11 bases lining up with TRBD1. Germline V gene lookup returns CDR1 SNHLY and CDR2 FYNNEI. J lost 7 bases, V lost 3 bases, and 10 bases had no gene match. The CDR3 is 16 residues long. CDR3 in DNA: TGTGCCAGCAGTGAGTTGCCCCCCGGGACAGGGGGTGGCTACACCTTC. Amino acid sequence: CASSELPPGTGGGYTF.

This clonotype came up a few times. The chain carries TRBV12-3 or TRBV12-4 and TRBJ2-1; 7 nucleotides align to TRBD2. V lost 8 bases, J lost 7 bases, and 5 bases stayed unmatched. The CDR3 has 12 residues. The CDR3 DNA is TGTGCCAGCCGGCCTAGCGGTAATGAGCAGTTCTTC. Translating it yields CASRPSGNEQFF.

The gene calls are TRBV19 and TRBJ2-7, with 11 nucleotides matching TRBD2. Germline V gene sequence: CDR1 LNHDA, CDR2 SQIVND (reference sequence). The CDR3 spans 13 residues. V trimming: 2 bases; J trimming: 6 bases; junction bases outside the gene matches: 0. Here the CDR3 DNA reads TGTGCCAGTAGTATAACTAGCGGGAGCGAGCAGTACTTC. Its protein is CASSITSGSEQYF.

A few counts support this clonotype. V usage is TRBV29-1 and J usage is TRBJ1-2; no clear D. Trimming stripped 3 bases from V and 3 bases from J, with 14 bases between. This CDR3 has 14 residues. Germline CDR1 reads SQVTM; CDR2 reads ANQGSEA. The CDR3 loop is CSVDLSIRDYGYTF. The CDR3 DNA sequence: TGCAGCGTTGATTTATCGATCCGTGACTATGGCTACACCTTC.

The chain recombines TRBV27 with TRBJ2-7; tentative D call: TRBD2 (6 bases). In germline, CDR1 is MNHEY, CDR2 SMNVEV (reference sequence). This CDR3 spans 14 amino acids. With 1 base removed from V and 5 bases from J, the gap between germline ends came to 12 bases. The CDR3 region has the DNA TGTGCCAGCAGTTTATTGGGCGGGAACCACGAGCAGTACTTC. Protein: CASSLLGGNHEQYF.

This clonotype was seen repeatedly, ten times or more. The chain uses TRBV12-5 and TRBJ2-7; no definite D call. The germline CDR1 and CDR2 sequences are LGHNT and FRNRAP. This CDR3 has 13 residues. Trimming took off 5 bases at V and 0 bases at J, with 8 bases between the two ends. CDR3 sequence reads: CASGVRISYEQYF. The CDR3, as DNA: TGTGCTAGTGGTGTCCGGATCTCCTACGAGCAGTACTTC.

The chain employs TRBV6-1 and TRBJ2-5; D may correspond to TRBD1 or TRBD2 (5 bases each). Germline-derived CDR1 and CDR2 are MNHNS and SASEGT. Trimming left V 4 bases short and J 4 bases short, with 16 bases between. The CDR3 is 15 residues long. The CDR3 coding sequence is TGTGCCAGCAGTGGCACCGGGACCTTGGGAGAGACCCAGTACTTC. The encoded protein is CASSGTGTLGETQYF.

This chain uses TRBV10-3 with TRBJ1-2; possibly TRBD1 for D (6 bases). The germline gives CDR1 ENHRY, CDR2 SYGVKD. CDR3 length equals 15 residues. V was pared by 2 bases and J by 0 bases, with 10 bases between. The CDR3 sequence is CAISEGGHTNYGYTF. In DNA, the CDR3 is TGTGCCATCAGTGAGGGGGGACACACTAACTATGGCTACACCTTC.

The rearrangement links TRBV29-1 to TRBJ1-5; D is unclear. Between the trimmed V and J ends, which lost 4 bases and 7 bases, there was a span of 11 bases. The CDR3 length is 12 residues. Germline V gene lookup returns CDR1 SQVTM and CDR2 ANQGSEA. The CDR3 region is CSVGGPKQPQHF. The CDR3 nucleotides are TGCAGCGTTGGAGGACCGAAACAGCCCCAGCATTTT.